This T cell receptor beta chain is from a study of cytomegalovirus exposure and HLA in healthy donors. About the study: About 85 million unique TCR sequences came from HLA-typed donors in an early release.

Overall study findings and caveats: Immune exposure information comprised only CMV serostatus.

The V and J ends lost 8 bases and 4 bases respectively, with 18 bases between them. This CDR3 comprises 15 residues. Germline CDR1 and CDR2: SGHDT and YYEEEE. The PCR made use of 60 Vbeta and 13 Jbeta primers. Some clones are missing from TCRdb's copy, which holds only in-frame ones; the method was immunoSEQ multiplex PCR. The sample yields about 190,000 clones, 70% to 75% seen once. Healthy individuals who donated bone marrow served as the donors. This clone came up a few times. What it recognizes is unknown. Sequencing was done on a sample of PBMCs. This clonotype was sampled from a woman under 40 in good health and CMV-seropositive. The chain combines TRBV5-6 with TRBJ2-2; a possible D gene is TRBD1 (6 bases). This chain's CDR3 is CASINNRGFTGELFF. The CDR3 DNA is TGTGCCAGTATAAACAATAGGGGGTTCACCGGGGAGCTGTTTTTT.